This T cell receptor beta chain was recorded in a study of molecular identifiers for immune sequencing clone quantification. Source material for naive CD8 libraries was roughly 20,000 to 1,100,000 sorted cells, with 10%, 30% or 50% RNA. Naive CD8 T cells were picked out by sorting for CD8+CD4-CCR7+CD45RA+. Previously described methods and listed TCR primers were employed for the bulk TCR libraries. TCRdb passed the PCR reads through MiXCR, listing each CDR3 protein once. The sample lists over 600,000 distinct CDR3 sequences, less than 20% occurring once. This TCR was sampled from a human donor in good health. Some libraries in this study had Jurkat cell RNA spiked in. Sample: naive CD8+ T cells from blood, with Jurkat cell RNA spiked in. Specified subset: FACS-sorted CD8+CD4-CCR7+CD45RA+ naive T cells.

The CDR3 protein is CASSESGQGAHEQFF. CDR3 sequence (DNA): TGTGCCAGCAGCGAGTCCGGACAGGGCGCCCATGAGCAGTTCTTC. J is TRBJ2-1 and V is TRBV11-2; TRBD1 matches at 8 bases. Per the germline V gene, CDR1 is SGHAT and CDR2 is FQNNGV. The CDR3 consists of 15 residues. The ends lost 5 bases at V and 8 bases at J; junction bases unmatched: 11.